This T cell receptor beta chain emerged from a study of PD-1 blockade in mismatch repair-deficient tumors. TCRdb keeps only in-frame clones here, not all; method: immunoSEQ multiplex PCR. The profile shows approximately 25,000 clones, nearly 85% of them singletons. Mismatch repair deficiency was confirmed in all patients, by PCR or immunohistochemistry. V was shortened by 4 bases and J by 5 bases, with 12 bases between the two germline ends. The CDR3 runs 13 residues. The germline gives CDR1 SGHRS, CDR2 YFSETQ. The J gene is TRBJ1-2, the V gene TRBV5-1; D is possibly TRBD1 (5 bases). The material was peripheral blood, obtained 12 weeks after starting pembrolizumab. This TCR came from an adult with mismatch repair-deficient cancer. This CDR3 reads CASSTGGDYGYTF. The CDR3 DNA sequence: TGCGCCAGCAGCACCGGGGGTGATTATGGCTACACCTTC.